This T cell receptor (beta chain) is from a study of CD8 T cells in Susac syndrome. Study-wide points: The authors acknowledged that the study's TCR sequencing and HLA analysis involved relatively few individuals.

RNA amounts of 0.5 to 1 ug underwent reverse transcription with random hexamers. Amplification of the TCR beta CDR3 was carried out by immunoSEQ multiplex PCR, which spanned a total of 54 Vbeta and 13 Jbeta segments. TCRdb reanalysed the immunoSEQ multiplex PCR reads using MiXCR and keeps one entry per CDR3 protein. The sample lists approximately 230,000 distinct CDR3 sequences; about 94% were seen once. Germline V CDR1 and CDR2: ENHRY, SYGVKD. CDR3 length: 16 residues. Trimming cost V 0 bases and J 8 bases; bases outside gene matches: 8. Sequencing targeted TCR beta in blood CD8+ and CD4+ T cells. TEMRA cells were FACS-enriched, with CD8+ and CD4+ T cells isolated negatively. With regard to this clonotype: What it binds is not known.

The TCR sequence derives from a human donor with multiple sclerosis. Material: CD4+ T cells from PBMCs. V gene TRBV10-3 combines with J gene TRBJ2-1; the match to TRBD2 covers 9 bases. CDR3 region: CAISESASGGIDEQFF. The CDR3, as DNA: TGTGCCATCAGTGAGTCGGCAAGCGGGGGGATTGATGAGCAGTTCTTC.